The present T cell receptor beta chain was sequenced within a study of beta chain features in type 1 diabetes. Study summary: Sorted cells numbering some 110 million were examined across all samples.

This clone was recorded a few times. Antigen: not known. Notes on the study in general: The question left open here concerned HLA type influencing TCRB rearrangement. Healthy donors had naive, central memory and Treg TCRB repertoires that appeared less similar than those seen among patients. More deletions and fewer insertions at VDJ junctions were seen in type 1 diabetes patients. There was a moderate but significant shortening of TCRB CDR3s in all four CD4+ subsets of Type 1 diabetes patients.

In germline, CDR1 is GTSNPN, CDR2 SVGIG (reference sequence). Trimming pared 2 bases from V and 4 bases from J, leaving 13 bases between. The CDR3 loop spans 14 amino acids. Expressed TCRB transcripts were sequenced because the isolated RNA had all been reverse transcribed beforehand. Profiled with immunoSEQ multiplex PCR; TCRdb holds only in-frame clones, not every one. Of about 240,000 clones listed, around 14% are singletons. This clonotype was obtained from a man in his thirties or forties with type 1 diabetes. The J gene is TRBJ2-3, the V gene TRBV30; the D is unclear. Source material: naive CD4+ T cells from blood. The CDR3 spells CAWSSGFTADTQYF. The CDR3 nucleotides read TGTGCCTGGAGTTCCGGGTTTACTGCAGATACGCAGTATTTT. Combining the CDR3 with reference TRBV30 and TRBJ2-3 gives the whole variable domain SQTIHQWPATLVQPVGSPLSLECTVEGTSNPNLYWYRQAAGRGLQLLFYSVGIGQISSEVPQNLSASRPQDRQFILSSKKLLLSDSGFYLCAWSSGFTADTQYFGPGTRLTVL.